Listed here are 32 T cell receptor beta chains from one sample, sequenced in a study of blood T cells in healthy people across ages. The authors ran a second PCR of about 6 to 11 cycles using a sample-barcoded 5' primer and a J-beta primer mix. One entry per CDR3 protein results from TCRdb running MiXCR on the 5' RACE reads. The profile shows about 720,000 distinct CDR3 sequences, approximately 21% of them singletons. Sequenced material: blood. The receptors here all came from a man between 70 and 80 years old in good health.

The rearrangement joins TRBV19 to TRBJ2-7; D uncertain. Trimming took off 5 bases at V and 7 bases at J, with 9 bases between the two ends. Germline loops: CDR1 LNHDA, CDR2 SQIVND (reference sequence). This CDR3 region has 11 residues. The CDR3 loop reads CASSVGWEQYF. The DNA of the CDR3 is TGTGCCAGTAGTGTGGGCTGGGAGCAGTACTTC.

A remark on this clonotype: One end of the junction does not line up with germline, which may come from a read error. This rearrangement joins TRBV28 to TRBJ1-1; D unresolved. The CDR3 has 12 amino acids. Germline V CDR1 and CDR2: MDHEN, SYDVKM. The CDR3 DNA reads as TGTGCCAGCACTTTGGCCGGCACTGGAGCTTTCTTT. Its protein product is CASTLAGTGAFF.

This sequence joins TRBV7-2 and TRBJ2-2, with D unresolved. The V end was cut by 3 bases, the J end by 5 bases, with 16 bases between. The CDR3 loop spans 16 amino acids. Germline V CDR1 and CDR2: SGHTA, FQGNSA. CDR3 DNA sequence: TGTGCCAGCAGCTTTGGGGTTCTTGCCGGGACCGGGGAGCTGTTTTTT. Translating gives CASSFGVLAGTGELFF.

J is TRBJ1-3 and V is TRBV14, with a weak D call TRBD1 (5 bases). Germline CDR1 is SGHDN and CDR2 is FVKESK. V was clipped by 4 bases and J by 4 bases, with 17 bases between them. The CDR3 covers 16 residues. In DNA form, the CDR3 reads TGTGCCAGCAGCCCCCTGGATGTGCGGGGCGGAAACACCATATATTTT. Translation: CASSPLDVRGGNTIYF.

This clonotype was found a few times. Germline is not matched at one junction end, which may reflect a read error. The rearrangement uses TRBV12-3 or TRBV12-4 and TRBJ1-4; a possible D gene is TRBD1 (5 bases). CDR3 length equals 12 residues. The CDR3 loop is CASSRGPAGRLF. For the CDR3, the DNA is TGTGCCAGCAGTCGGGGCCCGGCGGGCCGACTTTTT.

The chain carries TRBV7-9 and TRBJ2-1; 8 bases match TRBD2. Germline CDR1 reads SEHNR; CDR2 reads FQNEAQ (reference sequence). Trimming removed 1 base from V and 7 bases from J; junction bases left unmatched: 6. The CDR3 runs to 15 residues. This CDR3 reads CASSLVVAGRNEQFF. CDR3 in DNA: TGTGCCAGCAGCTTAGTAGTAGCGGGACGGAATGAGCAGTTCTTC.

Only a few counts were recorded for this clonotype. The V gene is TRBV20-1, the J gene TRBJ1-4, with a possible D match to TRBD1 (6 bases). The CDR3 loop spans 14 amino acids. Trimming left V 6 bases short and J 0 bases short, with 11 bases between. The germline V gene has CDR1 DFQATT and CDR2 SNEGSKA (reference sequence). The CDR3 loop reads CSARWGPTNEKLFF. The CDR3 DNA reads TGCAGTGCCAGGTGGGGGCCAACTAATGAAAAACTGTTTTTT.

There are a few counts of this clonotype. The DNA of the CDR3 is TGTGCCAGCAGCTTAAGTTCCCAGGGCGACTATGGCTACACCTTC. Translation: CASSLSSQGDYGYTF. The chain has TRBV7-3 and TRBJ1-2, with D maybe TRBD1 (5 bases). Per germline, CDR1 SGHTA and CDR2 FQGTGA. The V and J ends lost 1 base and 3 bases respectively, with 12 bases between them. CDR3 size: 15 residues.

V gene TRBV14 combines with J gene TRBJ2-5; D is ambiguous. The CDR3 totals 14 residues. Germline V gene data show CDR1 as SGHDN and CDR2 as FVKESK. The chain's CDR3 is CDRTVAPRKETQYF. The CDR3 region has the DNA TGTGACAGAACGGTAGCTCCTCGGAAGGAGACCCAGTACTTC. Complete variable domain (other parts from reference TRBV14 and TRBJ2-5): EAGVTQFPSHSVIEKGQTVTLRCDPISGHDNLYWYRRVMGKEIKFLLHFVKESKQDESGMPNNRFLAERTGGTYSTLKVQPAELEDSGVYFCDRTVAPRKETQYFGPGTRLLVL.

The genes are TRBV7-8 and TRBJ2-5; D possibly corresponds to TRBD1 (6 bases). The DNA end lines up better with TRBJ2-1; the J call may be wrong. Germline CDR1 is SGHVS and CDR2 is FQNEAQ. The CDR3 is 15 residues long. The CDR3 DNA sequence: TGTGCCAGCAGCTCCGCGTCGACCCACAGGGTTTGGCAGTTCTTC. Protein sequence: CASSSASTHRVWQFF.

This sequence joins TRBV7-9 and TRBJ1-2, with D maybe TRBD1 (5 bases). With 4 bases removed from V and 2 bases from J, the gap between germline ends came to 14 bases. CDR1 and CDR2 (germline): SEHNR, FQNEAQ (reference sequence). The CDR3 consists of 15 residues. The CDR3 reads CASSSGPNSNYGYTF. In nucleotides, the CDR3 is TGTGCCAGCAGCTCGGGGCCCAACTCCAACTATGGCTACACCTTC.

Here the CDR3 reads CSAIAGDDKEGNTIYF. The DNA for the CDR3 is TGCAGTGCTATCGCGGGGGACGACAAAGAAGGAAACACCATATATTTT. The chain links TRBV20-1 to TRBJ1-3; D is perhaps TRBD1 (5 bases). Looked up from germline, CDR1 is DFQATT and CDR2 is SNEGSKA (reference sequence). Trimming stripped 4 bases from V and 4 bases from J, with 20 bases between. This CDR3 region has 16 residues.

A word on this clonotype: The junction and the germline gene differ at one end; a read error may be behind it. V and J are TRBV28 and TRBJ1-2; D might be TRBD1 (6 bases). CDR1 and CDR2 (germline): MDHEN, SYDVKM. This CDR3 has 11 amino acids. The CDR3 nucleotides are TGTGCCAGCAGTGGGGGCAATGGCTACACCTTT. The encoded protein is CASSGGNGYTF.

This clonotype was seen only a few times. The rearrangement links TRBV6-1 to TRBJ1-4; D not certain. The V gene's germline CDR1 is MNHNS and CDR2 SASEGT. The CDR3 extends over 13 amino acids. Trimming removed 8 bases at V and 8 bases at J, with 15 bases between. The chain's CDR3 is CASHKVVGEKLFF. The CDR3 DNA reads TGTGCCAGCCACAAGGTCGTAGGGGAAAAACTGTTTTTT.

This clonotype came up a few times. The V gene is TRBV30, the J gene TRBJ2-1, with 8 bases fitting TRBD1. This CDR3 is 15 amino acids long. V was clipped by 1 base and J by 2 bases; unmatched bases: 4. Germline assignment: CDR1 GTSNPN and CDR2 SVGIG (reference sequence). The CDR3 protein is CAWSEGQDTYNEQFF. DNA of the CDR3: TGTGCCTGGAGTGAGGGACAGGACACCTACAATGAGCAGTTCTTC.

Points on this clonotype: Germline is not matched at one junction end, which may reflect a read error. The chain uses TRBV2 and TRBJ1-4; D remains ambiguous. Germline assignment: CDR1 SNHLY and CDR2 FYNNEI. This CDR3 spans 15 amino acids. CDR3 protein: CASREGLGFVKKLFF. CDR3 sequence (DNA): TGTGCCAGCAGAGAAGGGTTGGGCTTCGTAAAAAAACTGTTTTTT.

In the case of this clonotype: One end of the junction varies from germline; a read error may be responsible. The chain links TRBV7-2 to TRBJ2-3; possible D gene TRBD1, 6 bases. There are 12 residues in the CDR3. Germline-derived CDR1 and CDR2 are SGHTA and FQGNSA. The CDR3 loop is CASSLGQDRQYF. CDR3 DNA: TGTGCCAGCAGCTTAGGACAGGATAGGCAGTATTTT.

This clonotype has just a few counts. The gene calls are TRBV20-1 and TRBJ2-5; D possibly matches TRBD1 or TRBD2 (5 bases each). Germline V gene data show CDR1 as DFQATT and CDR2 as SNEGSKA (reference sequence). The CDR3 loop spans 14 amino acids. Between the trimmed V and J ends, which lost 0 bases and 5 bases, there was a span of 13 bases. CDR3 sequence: CSARDLWGTETQYF. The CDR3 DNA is TGCAGTGCTAGAGATCTCTGGGGGACCGAGACCCAGTACTTC.

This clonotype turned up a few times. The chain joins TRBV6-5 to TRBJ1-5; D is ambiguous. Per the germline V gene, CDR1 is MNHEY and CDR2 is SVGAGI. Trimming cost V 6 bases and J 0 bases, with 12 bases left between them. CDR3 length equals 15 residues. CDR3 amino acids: CASSPRFYSNQPQHF. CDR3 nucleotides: TGTGCCAGCAGCCCAAGGTTCTATAGCAATCAGCCCCAGCATTTT.

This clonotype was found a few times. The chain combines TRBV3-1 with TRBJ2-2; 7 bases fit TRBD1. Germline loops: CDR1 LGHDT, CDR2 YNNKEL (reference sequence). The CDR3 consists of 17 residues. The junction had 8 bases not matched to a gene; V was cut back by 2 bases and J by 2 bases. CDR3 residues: CASSQPPGTVNTGELFF. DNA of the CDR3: TGTGCCAGCAGCCAACCCCCCGGGACAGTCAACACCGGGGAGCTGTTTTTT.

The CDR3 sequence: CASSTLGQGPNEKLFF. CDR3 bases: TGCGCCAGCAGCACCCTGGGACAGGGACCAAATGAAAAACTGTTTTTT. The J gene is TRBJ1-4, the V gene TRBV5-1; 9 bases agree with TRBD1. CDR3 length: 16 residues. CDR1 SGHRS and CDR2 YFSETQ come from the germline V gene. The junction had 9 bases not matched to a gene; V was cut back by 4 bases and J by 5 bases. Together with reference TRBV5-1 and TRBJ1-4, the CDR3 gives the full variable domain: KAGVTQTPRYLIKTRGQQVTLSCSPISGHRSVSWYQQTPGQGLQFLFEYFSETQRNKGNFPGRFSGRQFSNSRSEMNVSTLELGDSALYLCASSTLGQGPNEKLFFGSGTQLSVL.

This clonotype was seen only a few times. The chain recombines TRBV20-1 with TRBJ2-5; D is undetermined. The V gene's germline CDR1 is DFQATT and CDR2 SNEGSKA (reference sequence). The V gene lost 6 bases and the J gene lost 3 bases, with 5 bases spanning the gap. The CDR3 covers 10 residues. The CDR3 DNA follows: TGCAGTGCCAAAGAAGAGACCCAGTACTTC. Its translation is CSAKEETQYF.

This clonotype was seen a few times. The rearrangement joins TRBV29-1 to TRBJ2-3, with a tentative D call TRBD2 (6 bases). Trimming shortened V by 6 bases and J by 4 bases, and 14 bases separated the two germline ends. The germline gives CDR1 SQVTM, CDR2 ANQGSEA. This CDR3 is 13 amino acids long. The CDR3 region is CSVRELGPDTQYF. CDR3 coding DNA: TGCAGCGTCCGGGAGCTCGGCCCAGATACGCAGTATTTT.

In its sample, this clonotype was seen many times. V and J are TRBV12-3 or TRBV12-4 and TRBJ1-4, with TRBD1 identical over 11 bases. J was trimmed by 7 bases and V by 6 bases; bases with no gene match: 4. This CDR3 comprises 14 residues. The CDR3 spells CASSLGTGGEKLFF. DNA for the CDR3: TGTGCCAGCAGCTTGGGGACAGGGGGTGAAAAACTGTTTTTT.

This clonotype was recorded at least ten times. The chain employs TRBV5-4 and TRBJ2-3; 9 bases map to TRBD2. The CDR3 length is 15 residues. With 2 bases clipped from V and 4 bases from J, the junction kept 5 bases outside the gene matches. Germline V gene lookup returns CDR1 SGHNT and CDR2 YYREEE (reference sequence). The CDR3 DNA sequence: TGTGCCAGCAGCTTCGCTAGCGGGGCAGCAGATACGCAGTATTTT. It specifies CASSFASGAADTQYF.

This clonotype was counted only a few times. The CDR3 bases are TGCGCCAGCAGCTCCGAGGTGGGGGTCTATGGCTACACCTTC. As protein: CASSSEVGVYGYTF. The chain couples TRBV5-1 to TRBJ1-2; the D gene is possibly TRBD1 (5 bases). Germline V gene data show CDR1 as SGHRS and CDR2 as YFSETQ. The V end lost 3 bases, the J end lost 4 bases, and 13 bases lay between the germline ends. This CDR3 contains 14 residues.

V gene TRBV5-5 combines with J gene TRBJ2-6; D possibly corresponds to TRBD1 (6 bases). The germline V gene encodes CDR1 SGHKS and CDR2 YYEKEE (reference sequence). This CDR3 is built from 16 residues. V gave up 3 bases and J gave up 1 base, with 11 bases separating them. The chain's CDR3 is CASSSGQFSGANVLTF. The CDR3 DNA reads TGTGCCAGCAGCTCCGGACAGTTTTCTGGGGCCAACGTCCTGACTTTC.

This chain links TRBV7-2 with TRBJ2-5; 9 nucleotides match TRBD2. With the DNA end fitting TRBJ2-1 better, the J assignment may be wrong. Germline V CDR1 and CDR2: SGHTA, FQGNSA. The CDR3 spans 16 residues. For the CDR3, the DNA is TGTGCCAGCAGCTTCGCGGCGGGGGGGCGTTACAATGAGCAGTTCTTC. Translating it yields CASSFAAGGRYNEQFF.

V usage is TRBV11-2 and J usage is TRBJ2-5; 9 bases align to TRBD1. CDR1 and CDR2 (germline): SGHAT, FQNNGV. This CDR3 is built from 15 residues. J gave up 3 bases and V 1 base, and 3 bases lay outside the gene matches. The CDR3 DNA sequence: TGTGCCAGCAGCTTAGGGGGACAGGGTAAAGAGACCCAGTACTTC. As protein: CASSLGGQGKETQYF.

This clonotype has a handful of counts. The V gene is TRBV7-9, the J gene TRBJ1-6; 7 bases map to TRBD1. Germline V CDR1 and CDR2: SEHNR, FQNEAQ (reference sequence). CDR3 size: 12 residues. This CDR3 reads CAAGTDNSPLHF. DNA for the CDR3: TGTGCGGCAGGGACAGACAATTCACCCCTCCACTTT. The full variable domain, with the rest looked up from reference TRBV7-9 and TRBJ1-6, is DTGVSQNPRHKITKRGQNVTFRCDPISEHNRLYWYRQTLGQGPEFLTYFQNEAQLEKSRLLSDRFSAERPKGSFSTLEIQRTEQGDSAMYLCAAGTDNSPLHFGNGTRLTVT.

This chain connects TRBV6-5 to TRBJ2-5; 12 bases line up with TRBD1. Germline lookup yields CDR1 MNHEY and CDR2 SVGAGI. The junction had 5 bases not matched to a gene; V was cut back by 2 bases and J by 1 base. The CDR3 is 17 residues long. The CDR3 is CASSYSRDRGLQETQYF. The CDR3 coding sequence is TGTGCCAGCAGTTACAGTCGGGACAGGGGGCTCCAAGAGACCCAGTACTTC.

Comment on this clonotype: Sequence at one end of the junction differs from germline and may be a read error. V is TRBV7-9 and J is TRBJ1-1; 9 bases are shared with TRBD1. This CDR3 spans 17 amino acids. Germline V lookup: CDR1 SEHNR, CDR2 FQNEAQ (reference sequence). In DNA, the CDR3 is TGTTCCAGCAGCCCTGGGACAGGGTATTTTATGAACACTGAAGCTTTCTTT. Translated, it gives CSSSPGTGYFMNTEAFF.